This T cell receptor beta chain was recovered during a study of blood T cell repertoires in COVID-19. The overall study: COVID-19 samples, acute and convalescent, were from the United States, Italy and Spain. PBMCs, B-cell-depleted T cells, or T cells were the source of the cDNA or gDNA that made up the material.

The CDR3 totals 13 residues. V lost 6 bases to trimming and J lost 1 base; unmatched junction nucleotides: 1. Study processing details: Using reference gene primer amplification, nucleated cell counts were estimated. Sequencing used immunoSEQ multiplex PCR; TCRdb keeps in-frame clones, though not all of them. The V and J calls and clone size were taken over from that table, and D and trimming were inferred from the DNA. The sample records 200,000 to 300,000 clones, about 80% being singletons. The V call is TRBV12-3 or TRBV12-4, the J call TRBJ1-1, with 8 bases identical to TRBD1. Sequencing was done on a sample of peripheral blood. The sequence derives from a woman aged 80 or older with acute or convalescent COVID-19. CDR3 region: CASSQGANTEAFF. The CDR3 DNA reads TGTGCCAGCAGCCAGGGGGCGAACACTGAAGCTTTCTTT.